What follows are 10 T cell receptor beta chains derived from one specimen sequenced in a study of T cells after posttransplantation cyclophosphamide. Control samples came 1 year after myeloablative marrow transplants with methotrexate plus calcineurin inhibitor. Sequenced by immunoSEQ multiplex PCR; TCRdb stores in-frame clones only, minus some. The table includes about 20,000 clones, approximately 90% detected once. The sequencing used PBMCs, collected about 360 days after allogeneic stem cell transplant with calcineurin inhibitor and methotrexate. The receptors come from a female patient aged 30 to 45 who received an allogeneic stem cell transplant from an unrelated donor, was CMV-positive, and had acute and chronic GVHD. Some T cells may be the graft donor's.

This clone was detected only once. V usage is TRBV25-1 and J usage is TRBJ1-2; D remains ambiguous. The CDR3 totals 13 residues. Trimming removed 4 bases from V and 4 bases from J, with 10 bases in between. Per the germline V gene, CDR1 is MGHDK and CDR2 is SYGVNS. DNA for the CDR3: TGTGCCAGCAGTGCATTCGGCGGCTATGGCTACACCTTC. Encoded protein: CASSAFGGYGYTF.

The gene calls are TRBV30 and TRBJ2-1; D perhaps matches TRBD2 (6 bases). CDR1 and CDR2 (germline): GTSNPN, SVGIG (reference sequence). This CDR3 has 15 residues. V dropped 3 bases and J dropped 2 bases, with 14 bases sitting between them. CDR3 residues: CAWRGRGGAYNEQFF. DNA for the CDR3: TGTGCCTGGAGGGGCCGGGGAGGCGCCTACAATGAGCAGTTCTTC.

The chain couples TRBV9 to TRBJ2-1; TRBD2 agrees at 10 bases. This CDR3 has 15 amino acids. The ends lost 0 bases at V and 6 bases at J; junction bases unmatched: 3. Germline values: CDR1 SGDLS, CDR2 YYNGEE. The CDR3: CASSVGSSGGNEQFF. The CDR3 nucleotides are TGTGCCAGCAGCGTAGGGTCTAGCGGGGGCAATGAGCAGTTCTTC.

In DNA form, the CDR3 reads TGTGCCAGCAGCCCGCAGGGGGACCCCTACGAGCAGTACTTC. Its protein product is CASSPQGDPYEQYF. The chain uses TRBV5-4 and TRBJ2-7, with 7 bases matching TRBD1. The V gene end was trimmed by 4 bases and the J gene end by 2 bases; junction bases not matched to a gene: 6. The CDR3 totals 14 residues. From germline, CDR1 is SGHNT and CDR2 YYREEE (reference sequence).

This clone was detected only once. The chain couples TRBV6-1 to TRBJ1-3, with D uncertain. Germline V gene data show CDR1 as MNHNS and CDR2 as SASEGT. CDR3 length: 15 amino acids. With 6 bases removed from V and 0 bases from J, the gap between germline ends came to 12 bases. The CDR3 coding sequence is TGTGCCAGCAGGGCGGAAATATCCTCTGGAAACACCATATATTTT. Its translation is CASRAEISSGNTIYF.

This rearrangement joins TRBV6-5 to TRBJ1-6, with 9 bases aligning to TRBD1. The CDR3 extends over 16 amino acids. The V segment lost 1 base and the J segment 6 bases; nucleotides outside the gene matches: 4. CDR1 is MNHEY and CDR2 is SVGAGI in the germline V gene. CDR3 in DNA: TGTGCCAGCAGTTACTTCCAGACAGGGGGTAATTCACCCCTCCACTTT. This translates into CASSYFQTGGNSPLHF.

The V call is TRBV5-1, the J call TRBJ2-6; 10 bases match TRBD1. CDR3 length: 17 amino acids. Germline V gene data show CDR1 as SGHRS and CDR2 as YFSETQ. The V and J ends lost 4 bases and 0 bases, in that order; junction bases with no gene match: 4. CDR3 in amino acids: CASSHRDRGSGANVLTF. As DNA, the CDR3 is TGCGCCAGCAGCCACCGGGACAGGGGCTCTGGGGCCAACGTCCTGACTTTC.

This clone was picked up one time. Written as DNA, the CDR3 is TGTGCCAGCAGTGCTACAGAAATCAATCAGCCCCAGCATTTT. It is translated as CASSATEINQPQHF. This chain uses TRBV2 with TRBJ1-5; D remains ambiguous. Germline V lookup: CDR1 SNHLY, CDR2 FYNNEI. Trimming removed 4 bases from V and 3 bases from J, with 10 bases in between. This CDR3 has 14 residues. Full variable domain (outside the CDR3, taken from reference TRBV2 and TRBJ1-5): EPEVTQTPSHQVTQMGQEVILRCVPISNHLYFYWYRQILGQKVEFLVSFYNNEISEKSEIFDDQFSVERPDGSNFTLKIRSTKLEDSAMYFCASSATEINQPQHFGDGTRLSIL.

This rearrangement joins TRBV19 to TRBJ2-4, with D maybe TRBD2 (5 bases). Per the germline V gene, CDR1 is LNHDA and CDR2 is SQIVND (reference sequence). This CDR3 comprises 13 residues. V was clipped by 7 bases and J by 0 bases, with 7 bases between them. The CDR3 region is CASIGLAKNIQYF. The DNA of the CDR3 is TGTGCCAGTATAGGACTAGCCAAAAACATTCAGTACTTC.

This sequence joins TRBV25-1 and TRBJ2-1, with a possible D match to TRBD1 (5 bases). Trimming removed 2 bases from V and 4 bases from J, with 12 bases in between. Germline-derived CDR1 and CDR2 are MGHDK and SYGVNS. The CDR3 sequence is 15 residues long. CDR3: CASSESPDSYNEQFF. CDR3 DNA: TGTGCCAGCAGTGAAAGCCCCGACAGTTACAATGAGCAGTTCTTC.